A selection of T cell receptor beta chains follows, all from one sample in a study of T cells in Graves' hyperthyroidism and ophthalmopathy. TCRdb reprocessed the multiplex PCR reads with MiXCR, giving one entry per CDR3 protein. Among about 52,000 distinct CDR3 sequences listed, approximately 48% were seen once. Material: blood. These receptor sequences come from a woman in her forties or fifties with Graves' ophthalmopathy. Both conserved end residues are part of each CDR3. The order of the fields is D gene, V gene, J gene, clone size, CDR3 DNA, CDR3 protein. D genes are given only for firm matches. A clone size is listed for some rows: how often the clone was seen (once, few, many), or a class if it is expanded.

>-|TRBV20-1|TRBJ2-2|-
TGCAGTGCTAGGGACTCGGGGCGAAACACCGGGGAGCTGTTTTTT
CSARDSGRNTGELFF
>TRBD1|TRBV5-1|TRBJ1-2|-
TGCGCCAGCAGCCTACAGGGGACGACTGGCTACACCTTC
CASSLQGTTGYTF
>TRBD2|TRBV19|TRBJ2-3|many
TGTGCCAGTAGTATGCGTGGGTGGACTAGCGAAAGCACAGATACGCAGTATTTT
CASSMRGWTSESTDTQYF
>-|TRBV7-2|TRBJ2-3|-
TGTGCCTGCTGCTGGACGGAGGGAGATACGCAGTATTTT
CACCWTEGDTQYF
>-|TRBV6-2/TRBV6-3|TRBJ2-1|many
TGTGCCAGCCGAAGACTTCAAAATGAGCAGTTCTTC
CASRRLQNEQFF
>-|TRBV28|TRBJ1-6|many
TGTGCCAGCACTGCCCACCCGGGGCAATCTCTCCACTTT
CASTAHPGQSLHF
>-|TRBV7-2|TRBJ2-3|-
TGTGCCAGCAGTTCCCCCGGGACTATGGGGGCAGAAGGCACAGATACGCAGTATTTT
CASSSPGTMGAEGTDTQYF
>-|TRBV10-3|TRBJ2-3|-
TGTGCCATCAGTGACGAGGGAGCAGGAGATACGCAGTATTTT
CAISDEGAGDTQYF
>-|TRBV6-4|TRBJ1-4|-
TGTGCCAGCAGTGACGGTGACAGTCAGGGGATGAGGTACGAAAAACTGTTTTTT
CASSDGDSQGMRYEKLFF
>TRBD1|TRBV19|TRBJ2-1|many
TGTGCCAGTAGTATAGAACAGGGGGCGTGGAATGAGCAGTTCTTC
CASSIEQGAWNEQFF
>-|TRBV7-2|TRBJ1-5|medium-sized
TGTGCCAGCAGCCCTGTTGGGAGCAATCAGCCCCAGCATTTT
CASSPVGSNQPQHF
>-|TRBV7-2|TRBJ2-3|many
TGTGCCAGCAGAAAGTCCAGGGACACAGATACGCAGTATTTT
CASRKSRDTDTQYF
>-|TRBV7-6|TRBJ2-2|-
TGTGCCAGCAGCTTAAAGCTCCGTAGGCCTGGGGAGCTGTTTTTT
CASSLKLRRPGELFF
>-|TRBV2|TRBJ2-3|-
TGTGCCAGCAAGGTCCAGGGCACAGATACGCAGTATTTT
CASKVQGTDTQYF
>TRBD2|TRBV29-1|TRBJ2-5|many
TGCAGCGCCCTTGAGGGTCTAGCGGGGGGATCGTACCAAGAGACCCAGTACTTC
CSALEGLAGGSYQETQYF